The T cell receptor (beta chain) under discussion was sequenced for a study of blood T cell repertoires in COVID-19. Whole-study context: Whether acute or convalescent, the COVID-19 samples came from the United States, Italy and Spain.

V lost 6 bases and J 4 bases, leaving 15 bases between the germline ends. Germline CDR1 is ENHRY and CDR2 is SYGVKD. The CDR3 has 14 residues. The authors' processing: Cell counts per sample came from amplifying reference gene primers. The repertoire was sequenced with immunoSEQ multiplex PCR; TCRdb's copy has only in-frame clones and lacks some. V, J and clone size derive from that table, while D and trimming were established from the DNA sequence. Here the sample spans around 120,000 clones, under 80% being singletons. Sequenced: peripheral blood. The source of this sequence is a man aged 65 to 79 with acute or convalescent COVID-19. The rearrangement uses TRBV10-3 and TRBJ1-1; D gene unclear. The CDR3 protein is CAIRPGSPGTEAFF. The CDR3, as DNA: TGTGCCATCAGGCCTGGGTCCCCGGGCACTGAAGCTTTCTTT.